The 4 T cell receptor beta chains presented below share a single source sample, sequenced in a study of blood T cell repertoires in COVID-19. Profiled with immunoSEQ multiplex PCR; TCRdb holds only in-frame clones, not every one. The data show around 130,000 clones, roughly 79% seen once. Specimen: peripheral blood. These receptors were taken from a human donor in a cohort sampled during active COVID-19.

The chain has TRBV7-3 and TRBJ2-1, with 11 positions matching TRBD2. The CDR3 has 16 residues. V shed 4 bases and J 2 bases; nucleotides not matched to a gene: 4. Per the germline V gene, CDR1 is SGHTA and CDR2 is FQGTGA. The CDR3 sequence is CASSSIAGGPYNEQFF. As DNA, the CDR3 is TGTGCCAGCAGCTCTATAGCGGGGGGGCCCTACAATGAGCAGTTCTTC.

The chain combines TRBV5-1 with TRBJ1-2; 10 nucleotides line up with TRBD1. Trimming removed 5 bases from V and 6 bases from J; junction bases left unmatched: 4. Per the germline V gene, CDR1 is SGHRS and CDR2 is YFSETQ. The CDR3 is 13 amino acids. CDR3 sequence reads: CASRPGQGDGYTF. The CDR3 bases are TGCGCCAGCAGGCCCGGACAGGGGGATGGCTACACCTTC.

In its sample, this clone was seen a few times. The V call is TRBV19, the J call TRBJ1-5, with TRBD1 matching over 7 bases. This CDR3 has 12 amino acids. CDR1 is LNHDA, CDR2 SQIVND, per germline (reference sequence). J lost 11 bases, V lost 0 bases, and 1 base had no gene match. CDR3 coding DNA: TGTGCCAGTAGTATAGATGACAGGGCCCAGCATTTT. As protein: CASSIDDRAQHF.

J is TRBJ1-5 and V is TRBV6-5, with 7 bases identical to TRBD1. Per the germline V gene, CDR1 is MNHEY and CDR2 is SVGAGI. With V trimmed by 10 bases and J by 4 bases, 13 bases remained unmatched. The CDR3 has 15 residues. DNA of the CDR3: TGTGCCACCGAAAAAGGACAGGAGATAAATCAGCCCCAGCATTTT. Protein product: CATEKGQEINQPQHF.